The clone carrying this TCR beta chain was seen at least ten times. Its matching antigen is unknown. Newly diagnosed, the hyperthyroidism patients had under 2 months' duration and were aged 18 to 65. If patients had other autoimmune diseases, uncontrolled infections, pregnancy or lactation, they were excluded. With 0 bases removed from V and 4 bases from J, the gap between germline ends came to 15 bases. This CDR3 is 16 amino acids long. CDR1 is SGHAT and CDR2 is FQNNGV in the germline V gene. The study amplified TCR beta CDR3 regions using RNA transcripts. Amplification began with first-round RT-PCR using HTBI primers, then second-round multiplex PCR was performed. TCRdb processed the multiplex PCR reads anew with MiXCR; each CDR3 protein has one entry. The table lists about 590,000 distinct CDR3 sequences, 35% to 40% of them singletons. This sample is drawn from a study of Graves' ophthalmopathy and Graves' hyperthyroidism. Study summary: Absence of ophthalmopathy within 18 months of follow-up defined stable hyperthyroidism. General observations from the study: Progression of ophthalmopathy was predicted by the model with 65% to 71% sensitivity and around 77% specificity.

The source of this sequence is an adult man with Graves' hyperthyroidism. The V call is TRBV11-2, the J call TRBJ1-2, with D maybe TRBD1 (6 bases). The sequenced sample consisted of peripheral blood or thyroid tissue (not recorded which). CDR3 DNA: TGTGCCAGCAGCTTAGACGGCGGGGGACACCTCTATGGCTACACCTTC. Encoded protein: CASSLDGGGHLYGYTF.